This T cell receptor (beta chain) was found in a study of T-cell memory formation after mild COVID-19. Study at large: TCR clustering was largely donor specific. Points from the study as a whole: Contracting CD8+ clones were enriched in EMRA, CD4+ mainly in CM and EM.

A remark on this clonotype: Its antigen is currently unknown.

The CDR3 is made up of 15 amino acids. Trimming took 0 bases from V and 5 from J, leaving 13 bases between them. Per germline, CDR1 MGHRA and CDR2 YSYEKL. From 5'RACE with constant-segment primers came TCR alpha and TCR beta cDNA libraries that carried sample barcodes and UMIs. TCRdb redid the calling of the 5' RACE reads with MiXCR, one entry per CDR3 protein. The data contain roughly 400,000 distinct CDR3 sequences, approximately 18% of them singletons. J is TRBJ1-2 and V is TRBV4-1; no clear D. The source material was PBMCs or a T cell subset sorted from them (not recorded which). The TCR sequence derives from a man aged 18 to 35 who had mild COVID-19 (a few samples of this study predate the infection). Cell type and time point are not known. CDR3 DNA sequence: TGCGCCAGCAGCCAAGATTACAGCCAGCCGTATGGCTACACCTTC. It translates to CASSQDYSQPYGYTF.